Presented here are 28 T cell receptor beta chains from one specimen sequenced in a study of T-cell reconstitution after alpha-beta-depleted transplantation in children. Preparation of the TCRbeta library involved a method that used unique molecular identifiers. TCRdb used MiXCR to reprocess the PCR reads, holding one entry per CDR3 protein. Of over 90,000 distinct CDR3 sequences in the sample, under 7% were seen once. Sample: PBMCs, mostly from graft donor cells, taken 60 days after TCRalphabeta/CD19-depleted stem cell transplant. The receptors were gathered from a female patient under 10 years old who had a stem cell transplant for Fanconi anemia, so the T cells may come from the graft donor.

This clonotype was picked up many times. The V call is TRBV9, the J call TRBJ2-3; possibly TRBD1 for D (5 bases). V was shortened by 0 bases and J by 1 base, with 18 bases between the two germline ends. CDR1 is SGDLS and CDR2 is YYNGEE in the germline V gene. The CDR3 runs to 18 residues. The DNA for the CDR3 is TGTGCCAGCAGCGTAGACCAGGGTACGGCTAGGCGCACAGATACGCAGTATTTT. This translates into CASSVDQGTARRTDTQYF.

This clonotype was seen only a few times. In DNA, the CDR3 is TGCAGTGCTAGAGGAGCTCGGGGGGTAGGGTCCTACGAGCAGTACTTC. It codes for CSARGARGVGSYEQYF. This sequence joins TRBV20-1 and TRBJ2-7; 7 bases match TRBD2. The V gene end was trimmed by 1 base and the J gene end by 1 base; junction bases not matched to a gene: 10. CDR3 length: 16 residues. Germline V lookup: CDR1 DFQATT, CDR2 SNEGSKA (reference sequence).

This clonotype was observed at least ten times. J is TRBJ2-1 and V is TRBV2; TRBD1 matches at 7 bases. Germline CDR1 and CDR2: SNHLY and FYNNEI. The CDR3 extends over 15 amino acids. Unmatched junction bases numbered 11, after V lost 10 bases and J lost 2 bases. The CDR3 coding sequence is TGTGCCACCCGGACAGGCCCTTTGACCTACAATGAGCAGTTCTTC. This gives the protein CATRTGPLTYNEQFF.

This clonotype was counted between two and nine times. J is TRBJ2-7 and V is TRBV7-8; 9 bases fit TRBD1. In germline, CDR1 is SGHVS, CDR2 FQNEAQ. Unmatched junction bases numbered 9, after V lost 9 bases and J lost 0 bases. The CDR3 is 15 amino acids. CDR3 bases: TGTGCCAGTCACGCTCGGGACAGGGCCTCCTACGAGCAGTACTTC. Translated, it gives CASHARDRASYEQYF.

This clonotype came up many times. This rearrangement joins TRBV7-9 to TRBJ2-2; D possibly matches TRBD1 or TRBD2 (5 bases each). The V end was cut by 4 bases, the J end by 6 bases, with 27 bases between. Germline CDR1 and CDR2: SEHNR and FQNEAQ (reference sequence). The CDR3 is made up of 19 amino acids. The CDR3, as DNA: TGTGCCAGCAGCTCCGCCGACAGCCTGAGGGGTCTACTTCCCGGGGAGCTGTTTTTT. Encoded protein: CASSSADSLRGLLPGELFF.

This clonotype was detected ten times or more. The chain carries TRBV6-5 and TRBJ2-7, with D perhaps TRBD1 or TRBD2 (5 bases each). This CDR3 is built from 18 residues. Trimming left V 4 bases short and J 0 bases short, with 22 bases between. Germline CDR1 MNHEY, CDR2 SVGAGI. CDR3 sequence (DNA): TGTGCCAGCAGTTCTCGGGTTCTAGTTGGGGGTAGCTCCTACGAGCAGTACTTC. Translated: CASSSRVLVGGSSYEQYF.

There are many counts of this clonotype. This chain uses TRBV5-5 with TRBJ2-1, with TRBD1 matching over 8 bases. The CDR3 sequence is 13 residues long. V was pared by 5 bases and J by 6 bases, with 4 bases of the junction left unmatched. Per the germline V gene, CDR1 is SGHKS and CDR2 is YYEKEE (reference sequence). In DNA form, the CDR3 reads TGTGCCAGCAGTTGGACAGGGTTCAATGAGCAGTTCTTC. Amino acid sequence: CASSWTGFNEQFF.

This clonotype was seen at least ten times. V is TRBV5-1 and J is TRBJ2-1; D not resolved. Trimming pared 0 bases from V and 3 bases from J, leaving 10 bases between. The CDR3 covers 15 residues. Germline lookup yields CDR1 SGHRS and CDR2 YFSETQ. In nucleotides, the CDR3 is TGCGCCAGCAGCTTGGTCTTAGAGCTCTACAATGAGCAGTTCTTC. Residues: CASSLVLELYNEQFF.

This clonotype was seen many times. The chain joins TRBV12-3 or TRBV12-4 to TRBJ2-7; D uncertain. This CDR3 is built from 12 residues. V was trimmed by 6 bases and J by 5 bases, leaving 11 bases between them. CDR3 in DNA: TGTGCCAGCAGCCTCCGTCCTAACGAGCAGTACTTC. It translates to CASSLRPNEQYF.

This clonotype appeared a few times. This chain links TRBV12-3 or TRBV12-4 with TRBJ2-7; D perhaps matches TRBD2 (5 bases). V was pared by 3 bases and J by 3 bases, with 15 bases between. CDR3 length: 15 residues. The CDR3 loop is CASSFSSSSLYEQYF. CDR3 bases: TGTGCCAGCAGTTTTTCTTCTAGCAGTCTCTACGAGCAGTACTTC.

This clonotype has only a few counts. This may be a read error: a much more frequent sequence differs by one nucleotide. The V gene is TRBV20-1, the J gene TRBJ2-7; 10 bases are shared with TRBD1. Per germline, CDR1 DFQATT and CDR2 SNEGSKA (reference sequence). There are 16 residues in the CDR3. The CDR3 nucleotides read TGCTGTGCTAGAACCTCCGGGACAGGGGTCTTCTACGAGCAGTACTTC. Residues: CCARTSGTGVFYEQYF.

At least ten counts were recorded for this clonotype. The rearrangement joins TRBV5-1 to TRBJ2-7, with D perhaps TRBD2 (6 bases). The germline CDR1 and CDR2 sequences are SGHRS and YFSETQ. V dropped 6 bases and J dropped 2 bases, with 12 bases sitting between them. The CDR3 length is 13 residues. The CDR3 loop reads CASNAGSTYEQYF. CDR3 nucleotide sequence: TGCGCCAGCAACGCGGGAAGCACCTACGAGCAGTACTTC.

This clonotype was detected ten times or more. The genes are TRBV24-1 and TRBJ2-1; 8 nucleotides line up with TRBD1. The CDR3 contains 16 residues. Trimming removed 5 bases from V and 8 bases from J; junction bases left unmatched: 13. Germline lookup yields CDR1 KGHDR and CDR2 SFDVKD. The CDR3 DNA sequence: TGTGCCACCAGTGTGGTCGGACAGGGTTATCGCGATGAGCAGTTCTTC. The encoded protein is CATSVVGQGYRDEQFF.

In its sample, this clonotype was seen a few times. The chain combines TRBV7-6 with TRBJ2-2; unclear D gene. V lost 1 base and J lost 4, with 13 bases in between. The germline V gene encodes CDR1 SGHVS and CDR2 FNYEAQ. The CDR3 sequence is 16 residues long. The chain's CDR3 is CASSLDGSRVTGELFF. In nucleotides, the CDR3 is TGTGCCAGCAGCTTAGATGGGTCTCGGGTCACCGGGGAGCTGTTTTTT.

The sample holds many counts of this clonotype. This chain uses TRBV29-1 with TRBJ2-7; TRBD1 agrees at 9 bases. CDR1 and CDR2 from the germline V gene are SQVTM and ANQGSEA. The CDR3 spans 12 residues. Germline trimming cut 3 bases from V and 6 bases from J; bases unmatched to any gene: 3. CDR3: CSVEGQGLEQYF. CDR3 coding DNA: TGCAGCGTTGAGGGACAGGGACTCGAGCAGTACTTC.

The chain recombines TRBV11-2 with TRBJ2-3, with D possibly TRBD1 on 6 matching bases. CDR1 is SGHAT, CDR2 FQNNGV, per germline. Between the trimmed V and J ends, which lost 2 bases and 2 bases, there was a span of 14 bases. This CDR3 region has 16 residues. The CDR3 spells CASSLWVTGSTDTQYF. The CDR3 DNA reads as TGTGCCAGCAGCTTATGGGTCACAGGGTCCACAGATACGCAGTATTTT.

This clonotype was seen only a few times. This CDR3 is CSVVPPEGEETQYF. CDR3 DNA sequence: TGCAGCGTTGTACCACCTGAGGGAGAAGAGACCCAGTACTTC. The chain links TRBV29-1 to TRBJ2-5, with a tentative D call TRBD2 (5 bases). Germline values: CDR1 SQVTM, CDR2 ANQGSEA. Trimming took 4 bases from V and 3 from J, leaving 15 bases between them. The CDR3 has 14 residues. The variable domain in full, completed from reference TRBV29-1 and TRBJ2-5, reads SAVISQKPSRDICQRGTSLTIQCQVDSQVTMMFWYRQQPGQSLTLIATANQGSEATYESGFVIDKFPISRPNLTFSTLTVSNMSPEDSSIYLCSVVPPEGEETQYFGPGTRLLVL.

This clonotype was counted many times. The V and J genes are TRBV21-1 and TRBJ2-1; the table's D call, TRBD2, was not checked against the DNA. TRBV21-1 is an annotated pseudogene. The CDR3 is 13 amino acids. The CDR3 DNA follows: TGTGCCACCTTGACTAGCGTAAACAATGAGCAGTTCTTC. It codes for CATLTSVNNEQFF.

Only a few counts were recorded for this clonotype. The CDR3 spells CATSREAASSYNSPLHF. In DNA, the CDR3 is TGTGCCACCAGCAGAGAGGCAGCGAGCTCCTATAATTCACCCCTCCACTTT. The gene calls are TRBV15 and TRBJ1-6; D not certain. The CDR3 runs 17 residues. Trimming took off 0 bases at V and 0 bases at J, with 9 bases between the two ends. Per the germline V gene, CDR1 is LNHNV and CDR2 is YYDKDF (reference sequence).

This clonotype was seen at least ten times. The chain carries TRBV11-1 and TRBJ2-5; tentatively, D is TRBD1 (5 bases). CDR1 is SGHAT and CDR2 is FQDESV in the germline V gene (reference sequence). The CDR3 is made up of 14 amino acids. The germline V and J ends were trimmed by 3 bases and 3 bases, with 11 bases remaining between them. The CDR3 here is CASSFLEGEETQYF. The CDR3 DNA sequence: TGTGCCAGCAGCTTCCTGGAAGGGGAAGAGACCCAGTACTTC.

The chain uses TRBV6-1 and TRBJ2-7; D uncertain. This CDR3 has 13 residues. The V gene lost 2 bases and the J gene lost 4 bases, with 9 bases spanning the gap. Germline loops: CDR1 MNHNS, CDR2 SASEGT. In DNA, the CDR3 is TGTGCCAGCAGTGAACAGACTGTATACGAGCAGTACTTC. Protein product: CASSEQTVYEQYF.

V is TRBV11-2 and J is TRBJ2-5; 14 bases agree with TRBD2. Germline trimming cut 0 bases from V and 5 bases from J; bases unmatched to any gene: 5. Germline CDR1 reads SGHAT; CDR2 reads FQNNGV. This CDR3 spans 17 amino acids. The CDR3 region is CASSLDRTSGGWETQYF. In DNA, the CDR3 is TGTGCCAGCAGCTTAGATCGGACTAGCGGGGGGTGGGAGACCCAGTACTTC.

The chain carries TRBV5-1 and TRBJ2-5; D possibly corresponds to TRBD1 (6 bases). Trimming took off 3 bases at V and 4 bases at J, with 19 bases between the two ends. The CDR3 length is 16 residues. In germline, CDR1 is SGHRS, CDR2 YFSETQ. CDR3: CASSSLGTGSGETQYF. CDR3 sequence (DNA): TGCGCCAGCAGCTCGTTAGGAACAGGGTCGGGAGAGACCCAGTACTTC.

This clonotype was detected many times. V usage is TRBV28 and J usage is TRBJ2-1; 11 bases are shared with TRBD1. The CDR3 consists of 16 residues. Trimming took 2 bases from V and 4 from J; bases not matched to a gene: 4. Germline values: CDR1 MDHEN, CDR2 SYDVKM. The CDR3 region has the DNA TGTGCCAGCAGTTTAGGCGGGACAGGGGGGTACAATGAGCAGTTCTTC. Translated, it gives CASSLGGTGGYNEQFF.

This clonotype has at least ten counts. Mismatch with germline at one junction end may stem from a read error. The chain couples TRBV24-1 to TRBJ2-1; tentative D call: TRBD1 (6 bases). Germline loops: CDR1 KGHDR, CDR2 SFDVKD. The CDR3 is 17 residues long. The CDR3 DNA reads TGTGCCACCAGTGGTTTGGGACACGACTCTGGAATCAATGAGCAGTTCTTC. It translates to CATSGLGHDSGINEQFF.

This clonotype was observed a handful of times. The V and J genes are TRBV2 and TRBJ2-7; D possibly matches TRBD1 or TRBD2 (5 bases each). V gave up 4 bases and J gave up 2 bases, with 12 bases separating them. Germline CDR1 and CDR2: SNHLY and FYNNEI. The CDR3 totals 14 residues. The DNA of the CDR3 is TGTGCCAGCAGTGTCACGGGGCTCCCCTACGAGCAGTACTTC. Translated, it gives CASSVTGLPYEQYF.

The sample holds many counts of this clonotype. V usage is TRBV5-1 and J usage is TRBJ2-2; TRBD2 matches at 12 bases. Germline V gives CDR1 SGHRS, CDR2 YFSETQ. This CDR3 is built from 16 residues. V shed 2 bases, J shed 4 bases, and the junction held 3 bases outside the gene matches. In nucleotides, the CDR3 is TGCGCCAGCAGCTTTCTAGCGGGGGGGCCCACCGGGGAGCTGTTTTTT. This gives the protein CASSFLAGGPTGELFF.

This clonotype came up many times. In nucleotides, the CDR3 is TGTGCCAGCAGCCGGACAGGGGTTGGCTACACCTTC. This codes for CASSRTGVGYTF. V gene TRBV7-2 combines with J gene TRBJ1-2, with 9 bases lining up with TRBD1. CDR3 size: 12 residues. With 5 bases clipped from V and 7 bases from J, the junction kept 2 bases outside the gene matches. The germline V gene has CDR1 SGHTA and CDR2 FQGNSA.